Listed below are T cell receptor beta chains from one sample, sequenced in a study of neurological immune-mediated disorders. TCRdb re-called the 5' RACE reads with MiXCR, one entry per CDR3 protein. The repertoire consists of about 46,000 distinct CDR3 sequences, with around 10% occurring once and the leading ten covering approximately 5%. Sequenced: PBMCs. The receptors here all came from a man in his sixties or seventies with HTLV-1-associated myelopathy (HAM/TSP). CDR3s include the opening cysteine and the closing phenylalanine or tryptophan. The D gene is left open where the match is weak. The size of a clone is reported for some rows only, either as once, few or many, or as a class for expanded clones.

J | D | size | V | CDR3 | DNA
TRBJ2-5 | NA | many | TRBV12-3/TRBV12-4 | CASTNGETQYF | TGTGCCAGCACCAATGGGGAGACCCAGTACTTC
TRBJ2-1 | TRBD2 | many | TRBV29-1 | CSVEDGRLYNEQFF | TGCAGCGTTGAGGACGGGAGGCTCTACAATGAGCAGTTCTTC
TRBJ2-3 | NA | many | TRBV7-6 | CASSFKDTQYF | TGTGCCAGCAGCTTTAAAGATACGCAGTATTTT
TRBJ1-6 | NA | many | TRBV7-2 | CASSLKAGDNSPLHF | TGTGCCAGCAGCTTAAAGGCCGGAGATAATTCACCCCTCCACTTT
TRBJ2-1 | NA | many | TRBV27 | CASNLRAEGSYNEQFF | TGTGCCAGCAATCTACGAGCAGAGGGCTCCTACAATGAGCAGTTCTTC
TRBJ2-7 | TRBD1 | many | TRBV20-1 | CSVSDRGYEQYF | TGCAGTGTTTCGGACAGGGGGTACGAGCAGTACTTC
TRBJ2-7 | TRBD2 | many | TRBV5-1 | CASRQLAGVSEQYF | TGCGCCAGCAGACAACTAGCGGGAGTTTCAGAGCAGTACTTC
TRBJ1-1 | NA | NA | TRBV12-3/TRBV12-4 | CASSLWTAEAFF | TGTGCCAGCAGTTTATGGACGGCTGAAGCTTTCTTT
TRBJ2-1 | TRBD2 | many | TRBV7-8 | CASSLLAGGYNEQFF | TGTGCCAGCAGCTTACTAGCGGGAGGCTACAATGAGCAGTTCTTC
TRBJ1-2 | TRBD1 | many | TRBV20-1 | CSAPVQGAEGYTF | TGCAGTGCTCCGGTGCAGGGGGCGGAAGGCTACACCTTC
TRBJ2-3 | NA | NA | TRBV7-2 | CASSLDYITDTQYF | TGTGCCAGCAGCTTAGACTACATCACAGATACGCAGTATTTT
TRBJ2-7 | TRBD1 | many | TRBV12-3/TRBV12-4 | CASSQGTGGGQVKQYF | TGTGCCAGCAGTCAAGGGACAGGGGGCGGTCAAGTAAAGCAGTACTTC
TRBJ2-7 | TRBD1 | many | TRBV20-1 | CSAMGGSARRGLSYEQYF | TGCAGTGCTATGGGGGGAAGCGCTCGCAGGGGGCTCTCTTACGAGCAGTACTTC
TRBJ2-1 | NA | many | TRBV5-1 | CASSLSDQTANEQFF | TGCGCCAGCAGCTTGTCGGATCAGACAGCCAATGAGCAGTTCTTC
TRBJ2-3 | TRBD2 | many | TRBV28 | CASSPAGAPAGATQYF | TGTGCCAGCAGTCCCGCGGGAGCGCCAGCAGGAGCTACGCAGTATTTT
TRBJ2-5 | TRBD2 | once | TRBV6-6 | CASSQFTRLAGGETQYF | TGTGCCAGCAGCCAATTTACTCGACTAGCGGGAGGGGAGACCCAGTACTTC